A single sample is the source of the 14 T cell receptor beta chains below, sequenced in a study of blood T cell repertoires in COVID-19. The assay was immunoSEQ multiplex PCR, and TCRdb's table has in-frame clones only and misses some. The sample lists tens of thousands of clones, 89% occurring once. The sequencing input was peripheral blood. The receptor set was obtained from a woman aged 70 to 79 with acute or convalescent COVID-19.

The chain uses TRBV19 and TRBJ1-2, with 7 bases matching TRBD1. This CDR3 contains 15 residues. Losses at the gene ends were 6 bases for V and 0 bases for J; bases not matched to a gene: 7. The germline V gene has CDR1 LNHDA and CDR2 SQIVND (reference sequence). CDR3 sequence reads: CASSSRDRTNYGYTF. The CDR3 DNA reads TGTGCCAGTAGCTCTAGGGACAGAACTAACTATGGCTACACCTTC.

This clone has just a few counts. The CDR3: CATSDPGQGGNEQFF. As DNA, the CDR3 is TGTGCCACCAGTGATCCGGGACAGGGGGGCAATGAGCAGTTCTTC. The V call is TRBV24-1, the J call TRBJ2-1; 11 bases are shared with TRBD1. Germline values: CDR1 KGHDR, CDR2 SFDVKD. This CDR3 has 15 residues. V trimming: 3 bases; J trimming: 6 bases; junction bases outside the gene matches: 3.

The V gene is TRBV24-1, the J gene TRBJ1-2; D might be TRBD1 (6 bases). This CDR3 has 15 residues. Germline V gene lookup returns CDR1 KGHDR and CDR2 SFDVKD. V gave up 6 bases and J gave up 4 bases, with 17 bases separating them. DNA for the CDR3: TGTGCCACCAGTAGCCGGGGGGCTCAGGGCTATGGCTACACCTTC. Its protein product is CATSSRGAQGYGYTF.

The chain couples TRBV5-6 to TRBJ1-2; possible D gene TRBD1, 5 bases. The germline CDR1 and CDR2 sequences are SGHDT and YYEEEE. The CDR3 consists of 15 residues. V dropped 4 bases and J dropped 4 bases, with 17 bases sitting between them. CDR3 protein: CASSPVGREGYGYTF. The CDR3 DNA sequence: TGTGCCAGCAGCCCCGTCGGCAGGGAAGGCTATGGCTACACCTTC.

V gene TRBV5-1 combines with J gene TRBJ1-2, with D perhaps TRBD1 (6 bases). Germline-derived CDR1 and CDR2 are SGHRS and YFSETQ. V lost 4 bases, J lost 0 bases, and 16 bases lay in between. The CDR3 runs 16 residues. This chain's CDR3 is CASSHPTGGTNYGYTF. The CDR3 coding sequence is TGCGCCAGCAGCCACCCGACAGGTGGTACTAACTATGGCTACACCTTC. Looking up the rest from reference TRBV5-1 and TRBJ1-2 gives the full variable domain: KAGVTQTPRYLIKTRGQQVTLSCSPISGHRSVSWYQQTPGQGLQFLFEYFSETQRNKGNFPGRFSGRQFSNSRSEMNVSTLELGDSALYLCASSHPTGGTNYGYTFGSGTRLTVV.

Turning to this clone: The sample has other DNA sequences that encode this CDR3 too. The chain joins TRBV6-1 to TRBJ2-7, with a tentative D call TRBD2 (7 bases). Between the trimmed V and J ends, which lost 4 bases and 3 bases, there was a span of 22 bases. The V gene's germline CDR1 is MNHNS and CDR2 SASEGT. The CDR3 sequence is 17 residues long. The CDR3 protein is CASSGGTGGFPFYEQYV. Written as DNA, the CDR3 is TGTGCCAGCAGTGGAGGGACGGGGGGCTTCCCCTTCTACGAGCAGTACGTC.

The rearrangement links TRBV11-2 to TRBJ1-2; 12 bases line up with TRBD1. V trimming: 3 bases; J trimming: 8 bases; junction bases outside the gene matches: 7. The CDR3 length is 15 residues. Looked up from germline, CDR1 is SGHAT and CDR2 is FQNNGV. The CDR3 DNA follows: TGTGCCAGCAGCTTCTCCGGGACAGGGGGCGTAGGCTACACCTTC. It encodes CASSFSGTGGVGYTF.

Written as DNA, the CDR3 is TGTGCCAGCAGCCTACAGGGAGTTCGGGAAAAACTGTTTTTT. This gives the protein CASSLQGVREKLFF. V and J are TRBV14 and TRBJ1-4; D is perhaps TRBD1 (6 bases). Between the trimmed V and J ends, which lost 4 bases and 8 bases, there was a span of 14 bases. The CDR3 spans 14 residues. The V gene's germline CDR1 is SGHDN and CDR2 FVKESK. Based on the CDR3 plus reference TRBV14 and TRBJ1-4, the full variable domain is EAGVTQFPSHSVIEKGQTVTLRCDPISGHDNLYWYRRVMGKEIKFLLHFVKESKQDESGMPNNRFLAERTGGTYSTLKVQPAELEDSGVYFCASSLQGVREKLFFGSGTQLSVL.

The chain carries TRBV28 and TRBJ1-2; perhaps TRBD1 as D (5 bases). The ends were cut back, 9 bases at V and 2 bases at J, with 7 bases in the middle. This CDR3 has 11 amino acids. CDR1 and CDR2 from the germline V gene are MDHEN and SYDVKM. CDR3 residues: CASGGNYGYTF. The CDR3 DNA follows: TGTGCCAGTGGGGGGAACTATGGCTACACCTTC.

This clone was counted a single time. The rearrangement uses TRBV5-1 and TRBJ2-5, with D possibly TRBD1 on 6 matching bases. Germline CDR1 and CDR2: SGHRS and YFSETQ. V gave up 4 bases and J gave up 5 bases, with 18 bases separating them. CDR3 length: 15 residues. CDR3 sequence reads: CASSQIPGVGETQYF. CDR3 coding DNA: TGCGCCAGCAGCCAGATCCCAGGGGTTGGGGAGACCCAGTACTTC.

V usage is TRBV6-4 and J usage is TRBJ2-3; a weak D match, TRBD1 (6 bases). The V end was cut by 2 bases, the J end by 9 bases, with 12 bases between. This CDR3 region has 13 residues. In germline, CDR1 is MRHNA, CDR2 SNTAGT. The CDR3 region has the DNA TGTGCCAGCAGTGACAGCGGAAGGGGGACGCAGTATTTT. This codes for CASSDSGRGTQYF.

The chain combines TRBV6-5 with TRBJ2-7; D is possibly TRBD1 (6 bases). This CDR3 has 14 residues. The germline CDR1 and CDR2 sequences are MNHEY and SVGAGI. V shed 7 bases and J shed 6 bases, with 19 bases lying between them. The CDR3 DNA reads as TGTGCCAGCATTAAACAATCAACAGGGTTCGAGCAGTACTTC. Translation: CASIKQSTGFEQYF.

The gene calls are TRBV7-2 and TRBJ1-3; 9 bases agree with TRBD1. J was trimmed by 0 bases and V by 5 bases; bases with no gene match: 5. CDR1 and CDR2 from the germline V gene are SGHTA and FQGNSA. There are 16 residues in the CDR3. The CDR3: CASSPGTGSSGNTIYF. The CDR3 DNA sequence: TGTGCCAGCAGCCCGGGGACAGGGAGCTCTGGAAACACCATATATTTT.

The CDR3 nucleotides are TGTGCCAGCAGTCCCCAGGGCAAAACATACAATGAGCAGTTCTTC. Its protein is CASSPQGKTYNEQFF. This chain uses TRBV28 with TRBJ2-1, with a weak D call TRBD1 (5 bases). Trimming pared 5 bases from V and 4 bases from J, leaving 15 bases between. The length of the CDR3 is 15 residues. Germline assignment: CDR1 MDHEN and CDR2 SYDVKM. Using reference TRBV28 and TRBJ2-1 for the parts outside the CDR3, the full variable domain is DVKVTQSSRYLVKRTGEKVFLECVQDMDHENMFWYRQDPGLGLRLIYFSYDVKMKEKGDIPEGYSVSREKKERFSLILESASTNQTSMYLCASSPQGKTYNEQFFGPGTRLTVL.